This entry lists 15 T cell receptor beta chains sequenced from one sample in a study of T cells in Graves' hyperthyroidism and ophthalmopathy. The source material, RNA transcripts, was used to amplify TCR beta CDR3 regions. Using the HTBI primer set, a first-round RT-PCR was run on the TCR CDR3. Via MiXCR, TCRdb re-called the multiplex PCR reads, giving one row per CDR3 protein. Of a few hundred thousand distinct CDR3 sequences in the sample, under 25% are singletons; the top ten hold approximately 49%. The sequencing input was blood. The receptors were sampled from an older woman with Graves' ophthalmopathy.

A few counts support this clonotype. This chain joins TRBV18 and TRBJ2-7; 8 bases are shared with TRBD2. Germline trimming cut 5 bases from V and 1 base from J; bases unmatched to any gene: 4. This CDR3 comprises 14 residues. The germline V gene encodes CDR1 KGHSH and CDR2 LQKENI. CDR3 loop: CASSTTSASYEQYF. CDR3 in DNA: TGTGCCAGCTCAACGACTAGCGCATCCTACGAGCAGTACTTC.

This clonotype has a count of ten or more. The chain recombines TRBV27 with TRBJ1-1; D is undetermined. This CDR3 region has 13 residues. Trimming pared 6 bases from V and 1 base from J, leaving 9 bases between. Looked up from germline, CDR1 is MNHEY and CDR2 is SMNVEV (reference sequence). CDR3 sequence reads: CASRSTGNTEAFF. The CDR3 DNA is TGTGCCAGCAGATCGACGGGGAACACTGAAGCTTTCTTT.

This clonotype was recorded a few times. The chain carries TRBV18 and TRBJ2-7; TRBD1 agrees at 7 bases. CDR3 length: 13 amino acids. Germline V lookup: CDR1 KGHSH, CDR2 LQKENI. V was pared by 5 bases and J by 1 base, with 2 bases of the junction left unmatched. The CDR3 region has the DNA TGTGCCAGCTCAACGGGACAGTCCTACGAGCAGTACTTC. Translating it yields CASSTGQSYEQYF.

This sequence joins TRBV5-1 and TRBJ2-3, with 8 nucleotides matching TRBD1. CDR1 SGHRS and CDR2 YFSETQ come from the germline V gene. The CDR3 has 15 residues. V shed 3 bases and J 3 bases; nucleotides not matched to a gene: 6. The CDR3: CASSSWTGLTDTQYF. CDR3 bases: TGCGCCAGCAGCTCCTGGACAGGGTTAACAGATACGCAGTATTTT.

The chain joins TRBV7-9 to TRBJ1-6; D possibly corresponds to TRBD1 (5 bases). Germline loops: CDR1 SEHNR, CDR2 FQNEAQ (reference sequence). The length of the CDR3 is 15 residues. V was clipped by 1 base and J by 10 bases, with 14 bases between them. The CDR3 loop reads CASSLEQPGNSPLHF. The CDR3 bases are TGTGCCAGCAGCTTAGAGCAGCCAGGGAACTCACCCCTCCACTTT.

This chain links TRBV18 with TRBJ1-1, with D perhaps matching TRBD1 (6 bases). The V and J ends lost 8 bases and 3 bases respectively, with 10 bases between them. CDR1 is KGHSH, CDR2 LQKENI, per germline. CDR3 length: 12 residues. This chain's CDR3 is CASRGGDTEAFF. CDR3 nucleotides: TGTGCCAGCCGCGGGGGCGACACTGAAGCTTTCTTT.

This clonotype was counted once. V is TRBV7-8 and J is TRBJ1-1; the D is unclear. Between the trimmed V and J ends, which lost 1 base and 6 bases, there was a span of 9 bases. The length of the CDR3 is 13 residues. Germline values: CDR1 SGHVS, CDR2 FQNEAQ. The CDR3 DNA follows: TGTGCCAGCAGCTTAGAAGTATGGTCTGAAGCTTTCTTT. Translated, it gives CASSLEVWSEAFF.

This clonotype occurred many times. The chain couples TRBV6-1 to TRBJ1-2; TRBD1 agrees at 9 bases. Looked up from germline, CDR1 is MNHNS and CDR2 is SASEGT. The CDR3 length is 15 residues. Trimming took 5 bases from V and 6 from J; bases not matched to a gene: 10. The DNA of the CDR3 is TGTGCCAGCAGTCCTCGGGGAACAGGGGGCGATGGCTACACCTTC. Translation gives CASSPRGTGGDGYTF.

This CDR3 is CASSYGVQDTEAFF. The CDR3 nucleotides read TGTGCCAGCAGTTACGGTGTACAAGACACTGAAGCTTTCTTT. This rearrangement joins TRBV6-5 to TRBJ1-1; D ambiguous. Germline V gene lookup returns CDR1 MNHEY and CDR2 SVGAGI. Trimming shortened V by 2 bases and J by 3 bases, and 10 bases separated the two germline ends. CDR3 length: 14 residues.

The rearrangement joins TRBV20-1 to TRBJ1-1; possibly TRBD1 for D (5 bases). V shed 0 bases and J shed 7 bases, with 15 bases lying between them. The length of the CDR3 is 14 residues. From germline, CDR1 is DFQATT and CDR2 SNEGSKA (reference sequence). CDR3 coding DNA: TGCAGTGCTAGAGATTGGGGGGGGGAATTTGAAGCTTTCTTT. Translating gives CSARDWGGEFEAFF.

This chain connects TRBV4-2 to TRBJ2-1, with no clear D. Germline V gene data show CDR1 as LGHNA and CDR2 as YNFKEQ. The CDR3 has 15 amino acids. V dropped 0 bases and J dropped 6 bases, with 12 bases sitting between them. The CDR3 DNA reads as TGTGCCAGCAGCCAAGATCTCGTACTCGGCAATGAGCAGTTCTTC. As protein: CASSQDLVLGNEQFF.

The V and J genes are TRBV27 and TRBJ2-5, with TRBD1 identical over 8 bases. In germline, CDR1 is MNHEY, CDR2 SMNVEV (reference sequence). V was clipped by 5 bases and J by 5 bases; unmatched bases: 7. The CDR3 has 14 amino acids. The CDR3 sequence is CASSPDRVLETQYF. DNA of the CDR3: TGTGCCAGCAGTCCGGACAGGGTGCTGGAGACCCAGTACTTC.

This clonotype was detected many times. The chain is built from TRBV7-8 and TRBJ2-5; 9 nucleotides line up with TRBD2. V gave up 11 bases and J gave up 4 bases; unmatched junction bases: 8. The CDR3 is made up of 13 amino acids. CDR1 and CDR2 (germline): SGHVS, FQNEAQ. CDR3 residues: CASAGGSGETQYF. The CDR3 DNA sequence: TGTGCCTCCGCGGGAGGGTCGGGAGAGACCCAGTACTTC. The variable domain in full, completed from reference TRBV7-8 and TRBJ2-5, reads GAGVSQSPRYKVAKRGQDVALRCDPISGHVSLFWYQQALGQGPEFLTYFQNEAQLDKSGLPSDRFFAERPEGSVSTLKIQRTQQEDSAVYLCASAGGSGETQYFGPGTRLLVL.

The CDR3 sequence: CASSLSAQGSFAGVRDTQYF. The CDR3 DNA reads TGCGCCAGCAGCTTGTCGGCACAGGGGAGCTTCGCGGGAGTTAGGGATACGCAGTATTTT. The V and J genes are TRBV5-1 and TRBJ2-3; D might be TRBD1 or TRBD2, each matching 7 bases. Trimming cost V 1 base and J 6 bases, with 30 bases left between them. The CDR3 consists of 20 residues. Germline V CDR1 and CDR2: SGHRS, YFSETQ.

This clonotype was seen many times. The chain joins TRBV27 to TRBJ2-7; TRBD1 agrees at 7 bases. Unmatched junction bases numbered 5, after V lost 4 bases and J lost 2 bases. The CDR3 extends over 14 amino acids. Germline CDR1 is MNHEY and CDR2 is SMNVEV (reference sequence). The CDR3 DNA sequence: TGTGCCAGCAGTTCGTCAGACAGGGCCTACGAGCAGTACTTC. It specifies CASSSSDRAYEQYF.